Below are 5 T cell receptor beta chains sequenced from a single sample in a study of blood T cell repertoires in COVID-19. The assay was immunoSEQ multiplex PCR, and TCRdb's table has in-frame clones only and misses some. This sample has 200,000 to 250,000 clones, with approximately 83% found just once. The sequenced sample consisted of peripheral blood. These TCRs come from a woman in her 30s who had recovered from COVID-19.

This chain joins TRBV19 and TRBJ2-1; 11 bases agree with TRBD1. Germline values: CDR1 LNHDA, CDR2 SQIVND (reference sequence). This CDR3 is built from 15 residues. The V and J ends lost 1 base and 9 bases, in that order; junction bases with no gene match: 5. CDR3 amino acids: CASSIGGQGVGEQFF. As DNA, the CDR3 is TGTGCCAGTAGTATAGGGGGACAGGGGGTCGGTGAGCAGTTCTTC.

The rearrangement links TRBV18 to TRBJ2-5; TRBD1 agrees at 9 bases. Germline assignment: CDR1 KGHSH and CDR2 LQKENI. V was pared by 3 bases and J by 3 bases, with 5 bases of the junction left unmatched. This CDR3 has 15 amino acids. For the CDR3, the DNA is TGTGCCAGCTCACCGGGACAGGGATATGAAGAGACCCAGTACTTC. It encodes CASSPGQGYEETQYF.

The V call is TRBV30, the J call TRBJ1-2; TRBD1 is a possible D gene (5 bases). V lost 4 bases, J lost 7 bases, and 10 bases lay in between. Germline V lookup: CDR1 GTSNPN, CDR2 SVGIG (reference sequence). CDR3 length: 11 amino acids. The CDR3 DNA reads as TGTGCCTGGATGGGGGGTGCTGGCTACACCTTC. It specifies CAWMGGAGYTF.

The V gene is TRBV9, the J gene TRBJ2-2; D may be TRBD1 (6 bases). The CDR3 is made up of 17 amino acids. Trimming shortened V by 3 bases and J by 1 base, and 16 bases separated the two germline ends. Germline CDR1 SGDLS, CDR2 YYNGEE. The CDR3 nucleotides are TGTGCCAGCAGCGGTGCTAGCTGGGGACAGAACACCGGGGAGCTGTTTTTT. Its protein is CASSGASWGQNTGELFF.

A single count supports this clone. V is TRBV19 and J is TRBJ1-1; tentative D call: TRBD1 (6 bases). The germline CDR1 and CDR2 sequences are LNHDA and SQIVND (reference sequence). Between the trimmed V and J ends, which lost 5 bases and 4 bases, there was a span of 17 bases. The CDR3 has 15 residues. CDR3 sequence reads: CASSSRQAVGTEAFF. CDR3 in DNA: TGTGCCAGTAGTTCACGACAGGCCGTTGGCACTGAAGCTTTCTTT.